The sequence of this TCR beta chain was determined in a study of blood T cell repertoires in COVID-19. Looking at the study overall: Italy, Spain and the United States were the sources of the convalescent and acute COVID-19 samples. T cells, B-cell-depleted T cells, or PBMCs supplied cDNA or gDNA.

The V end was cut by 2 bases, the J end by 0 bases, with 15 bases between. There are 17 residues in the CDR3. The V gene's germline CDR1 is SGHAT and CDR2 FQNNGV. Per the original methods: Scientists estimated how many nucleated cells there were by amplifying reference gene primers. Some clones are missing from TCRdb's copy, which holds only in-frame ones; the method was immunoSEQ multiplex PCR. The V and J calls and clone size were taken over from that table, and D and trimming were inferred from the DNA. The table records 40,000 to 50,000 clones, about 88% of them present only once. The clonotype comes from a man aged 35 to 55 with active COVID-19. The source material was peripheral blood. The chain links TRBV11-2 to TRBJ2-3, with D tentatively TRBD2 (6 bases). The CDR3 nucleotides are TGTGCCAGCAGCTTAAGGCTTGGGGGGTTTAGCACAGATACGCAGTATTTT. Amino acid sequence: CASSLRLGGFSTDTQYF.